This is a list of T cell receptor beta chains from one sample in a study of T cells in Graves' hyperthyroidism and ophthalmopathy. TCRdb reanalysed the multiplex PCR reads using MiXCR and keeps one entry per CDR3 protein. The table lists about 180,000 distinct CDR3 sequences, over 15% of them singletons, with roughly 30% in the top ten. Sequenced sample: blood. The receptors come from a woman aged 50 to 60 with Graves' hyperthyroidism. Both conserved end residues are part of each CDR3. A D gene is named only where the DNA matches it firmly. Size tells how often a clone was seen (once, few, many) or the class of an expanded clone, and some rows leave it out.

CDR3: CASSQGVAGGNEQFF
DNA: TGCGCCAGCAGCCAAGGGGTAGCGGGGGGTAATGAGCAGTTCTTC
J: TRBJ2-1
V: TRBV4-3
D: TRBD2
size: NA

CDR3: CASSPSGTGYEQYF
DNA: TGTGCCAGCAGTCCCTCCGGGACAGGGTACGAGCAGTACTTC
J: TRBJ2-7
V: TRBV27
D: TRBD1
size: NA

CDR3: CASSKGGGYTF
DNA: TGTGCCAGCAGTAAGGGCGGTGGCTACACCTTC
J: TRBJ1-2
V: TRBV12-3/TRBV12-4
D: NA
size: NA

CDR3: CASRPFSVIETQYF
DNA: TGTGCCAGCAGACCATTCAGTGTAATCGAGACCCAGTACTTC
J: TRBJ2-5
V: TRBV6-1
D: NA
size: many

CDR3: CASKRNTESYEQYF
DNA: TGCGCCAGCAAGCGTAACACCGAATCCTACGAGCAGTACTTC
J: TRBJ2-7
V: TRBV5-1
D: NA
size: many

CDR3: CASSWYRGGSEQYF
DNA: TGTGCCAGCAGCTGGTACAGGGGGGGTAGCGAGCAGTACTTC
J: TRBJ2-7
V: TRBV11-2
D: NA
size: many

CDR3: CASSRNYNEQFF
DNA: TGTGCCAGCAGTCGAAACTACAATGAGCAGTTCTTC
J: TRBJ2-1
V: TRBV28
D: NA
size: many

CDR3: CASSEWEKLFF
DNA: TGTGCCAGCAGTGAATGGGAAAAACTGTTTTTT
J: TRBJ1-4
V: TRBV6-1
D: NA
size: many

CDR3: CSASRRKINSPLHF
DNA: TGCAGTGCTAGCAGACGGAAGATTAATTCACCCCTCCACTTT
J: TRBJ1-6
V: TRBV20-1
D: NA
size: many

CDR3: CASSLGGAANTGELFF
DNA: TGTGCCAGCAGCTTAGGGGGCGCAGCGAACACCGGGGAGCTGTTTTTT
J: TRBJ2-2
V: TRBV11-3
D: NA
size: many

CDR3: CASSVQGYTGELFF
DNA: TGTGCCAGCAGCGTTCAGGGGTACACCGGGGAGCTGTTTTTT
J: TRBJ2-2
V: TRBV9
D: NA
size: NA

CDR3: CASSLVAFPNYGYTF
DNA: TGTGCCAGCAGCTTAGTGGCTTTTCCTAACTATGGCTACACCTTC
J: TRBJ1-2
V: TRBV7-9
D: NA
size: many

CDR3: CASSPSGLEEKLFF
DNA: TGTGCCAGCAGCCCATCCGGGTTAGAGGAAAAACTGTTTTTT
J: TRBJ1-4
V: TRBV7-2
D: NA
size: many

CDR3: CASSPPPSGNTDTQYF
DNA: TGTGCCAGCAGCCCCCCGCCCAGCGGGAACACAGATACGCAGTATTTT
J: TRBJ2-3
V: TRBV5-4
D: TRBD2
size: NA

CDR3: CATSDSPYNEQFF
DNA: TGTGCCACCAGTGATTCGCCCTACAATGAGCAGTTCTTC
J: TRBJ2-1
V: TRBV24-1
D: NA
size: many

CDR3: CASSLALGNGNTIYF
DNA: TGTGCCAGCAGCTTAGCCCTCGGTAATGGAAACACCATATATTTT
J: TRBJ1-3
V: TRBV7-9
D: NA
size: few

CDR3: CASSSDRVSYNEQFF
DNA: TGTGCCAGCAGCTCGGACAGGGTCTCCTACAATGAGCAGTTCTTC
J: TRBJ2-1
V: TRBV11-1
D: TRBD1
size: many

CDR3: CASKYGNWGTEAFF
DNA: TGTGCCAGCAAATATGGGAACTGGGGGACTGAAGCTTTCTTT
J: TRBJ1-1
V: TRBV6-2/TRBV6-3
D: NA
size: NA

CDR3: CASSIAGGPSYNEQFF
DNA: TGCGCCAGCAGCATAGCGGGGGGGCCTTCCTACAATGAGCAGTTCTTC
J: TRBJ2-1
V: TRBV5-1
D: TRBD2
size: many

CDR3: CASSQATGTHSPLHF
DNA: TGTGCCAGCAGCCAAGCAACAGGGACTCATTCACCCCTCCACTTT
J: TRBJ1-6
V: TRBV28
D: NA
size: many

CDR3: CASRLGPSYEQYF
DNA: TGTGCCAGCAGATTAGGACCCTCCTACGAGCAGTACTTC
J: TRBJ2-7
V: TRBV11-2
D: NA
size: many

CDR3: CASSSKSVNRDLSYEQYF
DNA: TGTGCCAGCAGCTCTAAATCGGTGAACAGGGATCTCTCCTACGAGCAGTACTTC
J: TRBJ2-7
V: TRBV7-9
D: NA
size: many

CDR3: CASSLSGGGGPQHF
DNA: TGTGCCAGCAGTTTATCTGGGGGAGGTGGGCCCCAGCATTTT
J: TRBJ1-5
V: TRBV12-3/TRBV12-4
D: NA
size: many

CDR3: CASSLRVGTDTQYF
DNA: TGTGCCAGCAGTTTGAGGGTTGGGACAGATACGCAGTATTTT
J: TRBJ2-3
V: TRBV28
D: NA
size: many

CDR3: CAANSWQNTEAFF
DNA: TGTGCGGCGAATTCATGGCAGAACACTGAAGCTTTCTTT
J: TRBJ1-1
V: TRBV19
D: NA
size: many

CDR3: CASSSPWTGGDEQYF
DNA: TGTGCCAGCAGCTCCCCTTGGACAGGGGGCGACGAGCAGTACTTC
J: TRBJ2-7
V: TRBV11-2
D: TRBD1
size: many

CDR3: CASSTGHSYNEQFF
DNA: TGCGCCAGTAGCACAGGGCATTCCTACAATGAGCAGTTCTTC
J: TRBJ2-1
V: TRBV5-1
D: NA
size: many

CDR3: CSAASSWRFADTQYF
DNA: TGCAGTGCTGCCTCTAGTTGGAGGTTTGCAGATACGCAGTATTTT
J: TRBJ2-3
V: TRBV20-1
D: NA
size: many

CDR3: CASSLGLAGGHTQYF
DNA: TGTGCCAGCAGCTTAGGGCTAGCGGGAGGGCATACGCAGTATTTT
J: TRBJ2-3
V: TRBV11-2
D: TRBD2
size: NA

CDR3: CSVVGTGAYEQYF
DNA: TGCAGCGTTGTGGGGACAGGGGCCTACGAGCAGTACTTC
J: TRBJ2-7
V: TRBV29-1
D: TRBD1
size: NA

CDR3: CASSIARTGRNEAFF
DNA: TGTGCCAGTAGTATAGCGCGAACCGGGCGAAATGAAGCTTTCTTT
J: TRBJ1-1
V: TRBV19
D: NA
size: many